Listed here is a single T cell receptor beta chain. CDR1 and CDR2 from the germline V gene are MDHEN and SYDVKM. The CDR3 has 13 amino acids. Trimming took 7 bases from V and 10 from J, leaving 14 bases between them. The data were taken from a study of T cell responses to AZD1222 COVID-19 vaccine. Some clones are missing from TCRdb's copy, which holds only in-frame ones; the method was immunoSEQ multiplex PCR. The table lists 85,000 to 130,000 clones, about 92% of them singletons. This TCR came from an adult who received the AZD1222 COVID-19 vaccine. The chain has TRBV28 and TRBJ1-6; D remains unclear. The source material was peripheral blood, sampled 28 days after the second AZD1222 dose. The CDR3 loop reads CASTPGDGSPLHF. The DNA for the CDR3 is TGTGCCAGCACCCCCGGGGATGGATCACCCCTCCACTTT.